What follows describes a single T cell receptor (beta chain). Its antigen is undetermined. This entry belongs to a study of T cells after yellow fever vaccination. 5'RACE template switching produced TCR cDNA carrying a universal primer site and UMIs. TCRdb re-called the 5' RACE reads through MiXCR, storing one row per CDR3 protein. The table lists some 320,000 distinct CDR3 sequences, roughly 8.7% of them singletons, with roughly 18% in the top ten. Findings and limits, study-wide: FACS-sorted repertoires could contain abundant clonotypes contaminating from the bulk population.

V shed 0 bases and J shed 5 bases, with 20 bases lying between them. The CDR3 has 17 residues. From germline, CDR1 is DFQATT and CDR2 SNEGSKA (reference sequence). The gene calls are TRBV20-1 and TRBJ2-1; D not resolved. The sequenced sample was PBMCs, obtained on the day of the first yellow fever vaccination. This clonotype was obtained from a man younger than 35 who received the YFV17D yellow fever vaccine. The chain's CDR3 is CSARDLRLGYTDNEQFF. CDR3 coding DNA: TGCAGTGCTAGAGATCTCCGGCTAGGGTATACGGACAATGAGCAGTTCTTC.